The clone carrying this TCR beta chain came up a few times. This sample is drawn from a study of blood T cell repertoires in COVID-19. Background on the study: Italy, Spain and the United States were the sources of the convalescent and acute COVID-19 samples.

This CDR3 comprises 13 residues. Germline CDR1 reads SQVTM; CDR2 reads ANQGSEA. V was shortened by 6 bases and J by 3 bases, with 15 bases between the two germline ends. The method was immunoSEQ multiplex PCR; TCRdb's version includes in-frame clones alone and lacks a portion of them. The sample has around 200,000 clones; approximately 79% are singletons. The chain recombines TRBV29-1 with TRBJ2-7, with D perhaps TRBD1 (6 bases). The sample consisted of peripheral blood. This TCR came from a human donor in a cohort sampled during active COVID-19. As DNA, the CDR3 is TGCAGCGTCTTAGTGAGAGGGGGCTACGAGCAGTACTTC. Translating it yields CSVLVRGGYEQYF.